What follows is one TCR beta chain and its context. This sample is part of a study of T cells in Graves' hyperthyroidism and ophthalmopathy. The CDR3 runs to 16 residues. J was trimmed by 7 bases and V by 1 base; bases with no gene match: 9. From germline, CDR1 is SGHRS and CDR2 YFSETQ. There were TCR beta CDR3 regions amplified from RNA transcripts. The study used the HTBI primer set for a first-round RT-PCR of the TCR CDR3. MiXCR, run by TCRdb on the multiplex PCR reads, gives a single entry per CDR3 protein. The sample includes about 24,000 distinct CDR3 sequences, roughly 49% seen only once; the top ten take about 25%.

The chain has TRBV5-1 and TRBJ2-1, with 9 bases matching TRBD1. The source of this sequence is a woman aged 40 to 50 with Graves' hyperthyroidism that later progressed to Graves' ophthalmopathy. Sequences were obtained from blood. CDR3 coding DNA: TGCGCCAGCAGCTTGTCGCTTAGGGACAGGGCAAATGAGCAGTTCTTC. Residues: CASSLSLRDRANEQFF.